This T cell receptor (beta chain) emerged from a study of blood T cell repertoires in COVID-19. Study processing details: How many nucleated cells were present was estimated from reference gene primer amplification. TCRdb's copy holds only in-frame clones and misses some; the assay was immunoSEQ multiplex PCR. D and trimming were read from the DNA, whereas the V and J calls and clone size are those reported in that table. The table includes approximately 140,000 clones, roughly 87% detected once. The CDR3 spans 11 residues. V lost 3 bases and J 1 base, leaving 4 bases between the germline ends. Germline CDR1 and CDR2: DFQATT and SNEGSKA (reference sequence).

The receptor comes from a woman aged 55-70 years with active or convalescent COVID-19. This chain joins TRBV20-1 and TRBJ2-7; no clear D. The source material was peripheral blood. CDR3 sequence: CSARTSYEQYF. The CDR3 DNA sequence: TGCAGTGCTAGGACTTCCTACGAGCAGTACTTC.